The source of this T cell receptor beta chain is a study of cytomegalovirus exposure and HLA in healthy donors. Points from the study as a whole: Donors were assumed by presence/absence analyses to have roughly uniform sequencing depth.

Concerning this clone: Its antigen remains unknown.

This CDR3 has 16 residues. Germline V gene data show CDR1 as WNHNN and CDR2 as SYGVQD (reference sequence). The V gene end was trimmed by 2 bases and the J gene end by 5 bases; junction bases not matched to a gene: 9. This PCR relied on a set of 60 Vbeta primers and 13 Jbeta primers. Sequencing used immunoSEQ multiplex PCR; TCRdb keeps in-frame clones, though not all of them. This sample has some 190,000 clones, with 65% to 90% found just once. The specimen sequenced was PBMCs. This chain links TRBV10-1 with TRBJ2-5; TRBD2 matches at 9 bases. The source is a woman in her thirties in good health and CMV-seronegative. In nucleotides, the CDR3 is TGCGCCAGCAGTGAGGGGCGCGGGAGCGGGAGGGAGACCCAGTACTTC. This translates into CASSEGRGSGRETQYF.